These 22 T cell receptor beta chains were all obtained from the same sample, sequenced in a study of blood T cell repertoires in COVID-19. The assay was immunoSEQ multiplex PCR, and TCRdb's table has in-frame clones only and misses some. The sample includes hundreds of thousands of clones, around nine tenths of them seen just once. Sequenced input: PBMCs or T cells enriched from blood (not recorded which). The source is a man aged 40-49 years who had recovered from COVID-19.

V is TRBV4-3 and J is TRBJ2-1, with 9 bases matching TRBD2. With V trimmed by 3 bases and J by 5 bases, 11 bases remained unmatched. The CDR3 is 17 residues long. Germline assignment: CDR1 LGHNA and CDR2 YSLEER. The CDR3, as DNA: TGCGCCAGCAGCCAGCAAGCAGCGGGAGGCGGGAACAATGAGCAGTTCTTC. Translated, it gives CASSQQAAGGGNNEQFF.

The chain has TRBV7-8 and TRBJ1-1, with 7 bases lining up with TRBD1. Losses at the gene ends were 5 bases for V and 1 base for J; bases not matched to a gene: 7. CDR3 length equals 15 residues. Germline loops: CDR1 SGHVS, CDR2 FQNEAQ. CDR3 DNA: TGTGCCAGCAGCGCCTGGGACAGAACGAACACTGAAGCTTTCTTT. Its translation: CASSAWDRTNTEAFF.

CDR3: CASSQPGQGGEKLFF. For the CDR3, the DNA is TGTGCCAGCAGCCAACCGGGACAGGGGGGTGAAAAACTGTTTTTT. V is TRBV7-2 and J is TRBJ1-4; 11 bases are shared with TRBD1. Germline CDR1 and CDR2: SGHTA and FQGNSA. This CDR3 comprises 15 residues. Trimming took 5 bases from V and 7 from J; bases not matched to a gene: 6.

This chain joins TRBV10-3 and TRBJ1-1; the D gene is possibly TRBD1 (5 bases). The CDR3 totals 15 residues. Trimming removed 6 bases from V and 0 bases from J, with 14 bases in between. Germline V gene lookup returns CDR1 ENHRY and CDR2 SYGVKD. CDR3 sequence (DNA): TGTGCCATCAGAAGTTCTGGACACTTGAACACTGAAGCTTTCTTT. Translated, it gives CAIRSSGHLNTEAFF.

The V and J genes are TRBV7-4 and TRBJ1-5, with D possibly TRBD1 on 5 matching bases. V lost 1 base and J lost 1, with 14 bases in between. The CDR3 totals 17 residues. Germline CDR1 is SGHVT and CDR2 is SQSDAQ. The CDR3 DNA sequence: TGTGCCAGCAGCTTAGAGGGCAGGGAAAGGAGCAATCAGCCCCAGCATTTT. Translation: CASSLEGRERSNQPQHF.

The chain combines TRBV25-1 with TRBJ2-1; tentatively, D is TRBD2 (5 bases). The germline V gene encodes CDR1 MGHDK and CDR2 SYGVNS. The V end was cut by 1 base, the J end by 1 base, with 8 bases between. This CDR3 has 15 residues. This CDR3 is CASSESTGSYNEQFF. In DNA, the CDR3 is TGTGCCAGCAGTGAATCCACGGGGTCCTACAATGAGCAGTTCTTC.

The chain joins TRBV5-8 to TRBJ1-5, with a weak D call TRBD1 (6 bases). The germline V gene encodes CDR1 SGHTS and CDR2 YDEGEE. Trimming pared 0 bases from V and 4 bases from J, leaving 14 bases between. The CDR3 sequence is 16 residues long. The CDR3 DNA sequence: TGTGCCAGCAGCTTGGCTTATGGGACAAATAATCAGCCCCAGCATTTT. As protein: CASSLAYGTNNQPQHF.

The CDR3 nucleotides are TGTGCCAGCAGTCCTGGGACAGGGGATTATGGCTACACCTTC. Translating gives CASSPGTGDYGYTF. The chain couples TRBV27 to TRBJ1-2; TRBD1 agrees at 10 bases. This CDR3 has 14 residues. Germline V gene sequence: CDR1 MNHEY, CDR2 SMNVEV (reference sequence). V dropped 5 bases and J dropped 5; count of bases not matched to a gene: 5.

This chain links TRBV5-8 with TRBJ2-2; D ambiguous. V was clipped by 9 bases and J by 6 bases, with 12 bases between them. The CDR3 length is 12 residues. Germline V CDR1 and CDR2: SGHTS, YDEGEE. The CDR3 bases are TGTGCCACCACTGGAGTCTCCGGGGAGCTGTTTTTT. The encoded protein is CATTGVSGELFF.

This chain uses TRBV2 with TRBJ2-1, with TRBD1 matching 7 bases. J lost 4 bases, V lost 2 bases, and 2 bases had no gene match. Looked up from germline, CDR1 is SNHLY and CDR2 is FYNNEI. The CDR3 extends over 14 amino acids. The CDR3 sequence: CASSEMGQYNEQFF. CDR3 nucleotides: TGTGCCAGCAGTGAAATGGGACAGTACAATGAGCAGTTCTTC.

The chain links TRBV6-5 to TRBJ2-1; no firm D call. Trimming stripped 3 bases from V and 10 bases from J, with 10 bases between. The length of the CDR3 is 12 residues. Germline V gives CDR1 MNHEY, CDR2 SVGAGI. The CDR3 sequence is CASSYSGLEQFF. In nucleotides, the CDR3 is TGTGCCAGCAGTTATTCTGGCCTGGAGCAGTTCTTC.

The J gene is TRBJ1-3, the V gene TRBV6-5, with a possible D match to TRBD1 (5 bases). V lost 6 bases to trimming and J lost 2 bases, with 11 bases between them. Germline-derived CDR1 and CDR2 are MNHEY and SVGAGI. This CDR3 has 14 residues. The CDR3 spells CASRVGAAGNTIYF. The CDR3 bases are TGTGCCAGCAGGGTAGGGGCGGCTGGAAACACCATATATTTT.

The chain uses TRBV5-6 and TRBJ1-5; 8 bases match TRBD1. The junction had 16 bases not matched to a gene; V was cut back by 4 bases and J by 4 bases. In germline, CDR1 is SGHDT, CDR2 YYEEEE. The CDR3 is made up of 18 amino acids. CDR3 nucleotide sequence: TGTGCCAGCAGCCTCCGACAGGGGATTTTAGGCTGGAATCAGCCCCAGCATTTT. Its translation: CASSLRQGILGWNQPQHF. Together with reference TRBV5-6 and TRBJ1-5, the CDR3 gives the full variable domain: DAGVTQSPTHLIKTRGQQVTLRCSPKSGHDTVSWYQQALGQGPQFIFQYYEEEERQRGNFPDRFSGHQFPNYSSELNVNALLLGDSALYLCASSLRQGILGWNQPQHFGDGTRLSIL.

The chain uses TRBV11-2 and TRBJ2-7, with D possibly matching TRBD2 (6 bases). The CDR3 contains 16 residues. Germline lookup yields CDR1 SGHAT and CDR2 FQNNGV. Between the trimmed V and J ends, which lost 1 base and 2 bases, there was a span of 15 bases. DNA of the CDR3: TGTGCCAGCAGCTTAGGGGGGGTCGCGAAAACCTACGAGCAGTACTTC. Residues: CASSLGGVAKTYEQYF.

The chain has TRBV25-1 and TRBJ1-5; possible D gene TRBD1, 6 bases. The length of the CDR3 is 16 residues. The germline gives CDR1 MGHDK, CDR2 SYGVNS. Trimming left V 6 bases short and J 7 bases short, with 22 bases between. The CDR3 here is CASRPLPQGLGQPQHF. The CDR3 DNA follows: TGTGCCAGCAGACCCTTACCTCAGGGGTTGGGGCAGCCCCAGCATTTT.

This CDR3 is CSATPGGADTEAFF. The DNA for the CDR3 is TGCAGCGCCACCCCGGGGGGCGCGGACACTGAAGCTTTCTTT. This chain uses TRBV29-1 with TRBJ1-1, with a possible D match to TRBD1 (6 bases). The CDR3 is made up of 14 amino acids. Per the germline V gene, CDR1 is SQVTM and CDR2 is ANQGSEA. V dropped 7 bases and J dropped 3 bases, with 18 bases sitting between them. Full variable domain (remainder filled in from reference TRBV29-1 and TRBJ1-1): SAVISQKPSRDICQRGTSLTIQCQVDSQVTMMFWYRQQPGQSLTLIATANQGSEATYESGFVIDKFPISRPNLTFSTLTVSNMSPEDSSIYLCSATPGGADTEAFFGQGTRLTVV.

This chain connects TRBV10-3 to TRBJ2-7, with no clear D. This CDR3 region has 13 residues. The germline V and J ends were trimmed by 2 bases and 2 bases, with 7 bases remaining between them. Looked up from germline, CDR1 is ENHRY and CDR2 is SYGVKD. CDR3 DNA sequence: TGTGCCATCAGTGAGGGTAGCCCCTACGAGCAGTACTTC. Translating gives CAISEGSPYEQYF.

The chain links TRBV9 to TRBJ1-1, with no clear D. Germline V gives CDR1 SGDLS, CDR2 YYNGEE. V was trimmed by 0 bases and J by 1 base, leaving 13 bases between them. The CDR3 totals 16 residues. The CDR3 bases are TGTGCCAGCAGCGTAGAACCGGCTCGGAGGAACACTGAAGCTTTCTTT. Protein product: CASSVEPARRNTEAFF.

The chain has TRBV2 and TRBJ1-2; the match to TRBD1 covers 9 bases. From germline, CDR1 is SNHLY and CDR2 FYNNEI. The CDR3 extends over 14 amino acids. J gave up 6 bases and V 8 bases, and 10 bases lay outside the gene matches. The CDR3 nucleotides are TGTGCCAGCGAAAACAGGGGGCTCGGGGATGGCTACACCTTC. Translated: CASENRGLGDGYTF.

The chain joins TRBV18 to TRBJ1-1, with 7 bases aligning to TRBD1. The CDR3 contains 13 residues. Germline-derived CDR1 and CDR2 are KGHSH and LQKENI. V was pared by 6 bases and J by 5 bases, with 6 bases of the junction left unmatched. This CDR3 reads CASSEGADTEAFF. The CDR3 coding sequence is TGTGCCAGCTCGGAGGGGGCCGATACTGAAGCTTTCTTT.

The CDR3 is CASSYHGQGQPQHF. The CDR3, as DNA: TGTGCCAGCAGCTACCACGGACAGGGTCAGCCCCAGCATTTT. The genes are TRBV7-6 and TRBJ1-5; 8 bases agree with TRBD1. The V segment lost 4 bases and the J segment 6 bases; nucleotides outside the gene matches: 5. Germline V lookup: CDR1 SGHVS, CDR2 FNYEAQ. The CDR3 length is 14 residues.

This CDR3 reads CASSQLAGSGTQYF. The CDR3 DNA reads TGTGCCAGCAGCCAACTAGCGGGATCCGGTACGCAGTATTTT. V gene TRBV6-2 or TRBV6-3 combines with J gene TRBJ2-3; 10 bases match TRBD2. The CDR3 has 14 residues. CDR1 MNHEY and CDR2 SVGEGT come from the germline V gene. The junction had 8 bases not matched to a gene; V was cut back by 6 bases and J by 8 bases.